By sample fraction, the clone carrying this TCR beta chain is medium-sized. Clones were sequenced by immunoSEQ multiplex PCR, and TCRdb holds only the in-frame ones, with some missing. The repertoire holds about 78,000 clones, with 87% as singletons. The V end lost 4 bases, the J end lost 4 bases, and 14 bases lay between the germline ends. The CDR3 has 14 residues. The germline gives CDR1 SGHRS, CDR2 YFSETQ. The sample belongs to a study of T cell responses to AZD1222 COVID-19 vaccine. This rearrangement joins TRBV5-1 to TRBJ2-5; D may be TRBD2 (6 bases). Sequencing was performed on peripheral blood, taken on day 0 of AZD1222 vaccination. The receptor was isolated from an adult in good health. CDR3 in amino acids: CASSAGTRRETQYF. CDR3 DNA sequence: TGCGCCAGCAGCGCCGGGACTCGCCGAGAGACCCAGTACTTC.